Shown below are 30 T cell receptor beta chains from a single sample sequenced in a study of breast tumors, draining lymph nodes, adjacent tissues. Using its own MiXCR run on the multiplex PCR reads, TCRdb lists one record per CDR3 protein. This table holds 150,000 to 200,000 distinct CDR3 sequences, 30% to 40% found once. The lymph nodes were axillary draining lymph nodes from breast cancer patients. The sequenced material came from axillary lymph node tissue. The receptors were sampled from a female donor with breast cancer. Some clones in this sample may be carry-over from other donors' samples.

This clonotype was observed once. The chain employs TRBV2 and TRBJ1-5, with D tentatively TRBD1 (5 bases). The V end was cut by 3 bases, the J end by 0 bases, with 12 bases between. CDR3 length equals 16 residues. Germline loops: CDR1 SNHLY, CDR2 FYNNEI. The CDR3 DNA reads as TGTGCCAGCAGTGATTGGGACGGCTATAGCAATCAGCCCCAGCATTTT. Protein sequence: CASSDWDGYSNQPQHF.

This clonotype was seen ten or more times. The chain joins TRBV29-1 to TRBJ2-1; 12 bases map to TRBD1. Germline assignment: CDR1 SQVTM and CDR2 ANQGSEA. The CDR3 runs to 13 residues. After removal of 3 bases from V and 10 bases from J, the junction contained 4 bases not matched to a gene. As DNA, the CDR3 is TGCAGCGTTGACGCCGGGACAGGGGGCGAGCAGTTCTTC. Translation: CSVDAGTGGEQFF.

This clonotype was recorded many times. The chain carries TRBV29-1 and TRBJ2-7; D unclear. Trimming stripped 1 base from V and 2 bases from J, with 12 bases between. This CDR3 has 14 residues. In germline, CDR1 is SQVTM, CDR2 ANQGSEA. DNA of the CDR3: TGCAGCGTTGAAGGGACGGAAGAAACCTACGAGCAGTACTTC. Translating it yields CSVEGTEETYEQYF.

The chain uses TRBV20-1 and TRBJ2-3, with 12 positions matching TRBD2. Germline V gene data show CDR1 as DFQATT and CDR2 as SNEGSKA (reference sequence). This CDR3 has 13 residues. V lost 4 bases and J lost 11; bases outside the gene matches: 7. CDR3 in DNA: TGCAGTGCTAACCTACTAGCGGGGGGTGAGCAGTATTTT. This gives the protein CSANLLAGGEQYF.

There are a few counts of this clonotype. A clone one base away is much larger, so this may be a read error. The rearrangement uses TRBV19 and TRBJ2-2, with D unresolved. Germline CDR1 reads LNHDA; CDR2 reads SQIVND (reference sequence). This CDR3 is 14 amino acids long. CDR3 in amino acids: CASGIRPPEGELFF. CDR3 nucleotide sequence: TGTGCCAGTGGTATACGACCGCCTGAGGGGGAGCTGTTTTTT.

The rearrangement joins TRBV27 to TRBJ2-1, with unresolved D. Germline V CDR1 and CDR2: MNHEY, SMNVEV (reference sequence). V gave up 3 bases and J gave up 10 bases, with 4 bases separating them. The CDR3 extends over 10 amino acids. The CDR3 bases are TGTGCCAGCAGTTTTCCAGAGCAGTTCTTC. Protein: CASSFPEQFF.

This clonotype was seen many times. This sequence joins TRBV11-3 and TRBJ2-1; TRBD2 matches at 8 bases. CDR3 size: 16 residues. Trimming took 0 bases from V and 5 from J; bases not matched to a gene: 6. Per germline, CDR1 SGHNT and CDR2 YENEEA. CDR3 nucleotide sequence: TGTGCCAGCAGCTTAGATGGGCTAGCGGGTAACAATGAGCAGTTCTTC. Translation gives CASSLDGLAGNNEQFF.

This clonotype has only one observation. It is unclear where the CDR3 begins or ends on the DNA, so no DNA is shown, and the CDR3 is as TCRdb lists it. The chain carries TRBV11-2 and TRBJ2-7; the D call of TRBD1 is as the table states it, not checked on the DNA. The CDR3 length equals 19 residues, ends included. In germline, CDR1 is SGHAT, CDR2 FQNNGV. The CDR3 spells CASSFYICSAWGGQNEQYF.

This clonotype was counted at least ten times. The chain recombines TRBV7-9 with TRBJ1-4; possible D gene TRBD1, 5 bases. Germline loops: CDR1 SEHNR, CDR2 FQNEAQ (reference sequence). V lost 1 base and J lost 6, with 12 bases in between. The CDR3 totals 15 residues. This CDR3 reads CASSLGGRGHEKLFF. CDR3 nucleotides: TGTGCCAGCAGCTTAGGGGGCCGAGGGCATGAAAAACTGTTTTTT.

As concerns this clonotype: Mismatch with germline at one junction end may stem from a read error. V gene TRBV2 combines with J gene TRBJ1-2; 10 bases map to TRBD1. Per germline, CDR1 SNHLY and CDR2 FYNNEI. This CDR3 spans 15 amino acids. CDR3 sequence (DNA): TGTGCCAGCAGTGAAAGGGACAGGGGAAACTATGACTACACCTTC. Its translation is CASSERDRGNYDYTF.

This clonotype showed up many times. The chain carries TRBV19 and TRBJ1-2, with TRBD1 matching 12 bases. Per the germline V gene, CDR1 is LNHDA and CDR2 is SQIVND (reference sequence). V was clipped by 5 bases and J by 8 bases; unmatched bases: 15. This CDR3 has 17 amino acids. CDR3 protein: CASSPTGTGGLYLGYTF. The CDR3 nucleotides are TGTGCCAGTAGTCCTACCGGGACAGGGGGCCTCTACTTGGGCTACACCTTC.

This clonotype has only one observation. The chain joins TRBV20-1 to TRBJ1-2; D unclear. The CDR3 length is 14 residues. Deletions cut 2 bases from V and 6 bases from J, with 16 bases between. Germline V CDR1 and CDR2: DFQATT, SNEGSKA (reference sequence). CDR3 sequence (DNA): TGCAGTGCTAGATTAATTTGGGCGTACGATGGCTACACCTTC. Protein sequence: CSARLIWAYDGYTF.

This clonotype showed up just a few times. The conserved phenylalanine or tryptophan normally closing the CDR3 is absent here, so this likely arose from a read error. V is TRBV6-2 or TRBV6-3 and J is TRBJ1-5; 8 bases align to TRBD1. Per germline, CDR1 MNHEY and CDR2 SVGEGT. J was trimmed by 7 bases and V by 5 bases; bases with no gene match: 10. The CDR3 has 15 residues. The CDR3 loop is CASSKAWTGKQPQHY. DNA for the CDR3: TGTGCCAGCAGTAAAGCCTGGACAGGGAAACAGCCCCAGCATTAT.

This clonotype was seen ten or more times. V usage is TRBV28 and J usage is TRBJ1-2; maybe TRBD1 (6 bases). Germline lookup yields CDR1 MDHEN and CDR2 SYDVKM. Between the trimmed V and J ends, which lost 5 bases and 5 bases, there was a span of 9 bases. The CDR3 length is 12 residues. The CDR3 DNA follows: TGTGCCAGCAGTGGACAGTTATATGGCTACACCTTC. Translating gives CASSGQLYGYTF.

With respect to this clonotype: The conserved final phenylalanine or tryptophan is absent from the CDR3, which likely points to a read error. The chain couples TRBV27 to TRBJ2-3; D is uncertain. With 4 bases removed from V and 1 base from J, the gap between germline ends came to 18 bases. The CDR3 extends over 17 amino acids. Germline CDR1 reads MNHEY; CDR2 reads SMNVEV (reference sequence). This chain's CDR3 is CASSSIYRGVGTDTQYL. In DNA, the CDR3 is TGTGCCAGCAGTTCAATATACCGCGGCGTGGGCACAGATACGCAGTATTTA.

This clonotype was detected many times. The chain has TRBV30 and TRBJ2-7, with 7 bases fitting TRBD1. The CDR3 contains 13 residues. CDR1 GTSNPN and CDR2 SVGIG come from the germline V gene (reference sequence). The V gene end was trimmed by 4 bases and the J gene end by 0 bases; junction bases not matched to a gene: 3. The CDR3 here is CAWTRDSSYEQYF. CDR3 in DNA: TGTGCCTGGACTCGGGACAGCTCCTACGAGCAGTACTTC.

This clonotype was seen at least ten times. The V gene is TRBV10-1, the J gene TRBJ2-2; D gene unclear. Trimming stripped 4 bases from V and 7 bases from J, with 7 bases between. Germline lookup yields CDR1 WNHNN and CDR2 SYGVQD (reference sequence). CDR3 size: 12 residues. CDR3 DNA: TGCGCCAGCAGTGCGCCCGACGGGGAGCTGTTTTTT. Residues: CASSAPDGELFF.

The chain employs TRBV2 and TRBJ2-3; 8 bases are shared with TRBD1. Germline lookup yields CDR1 SNHLY and CDR2 FYNNEI. The CDR3 runs to 15 residues. Unmatched junction bases numbered 14, after V lost 6 bases and J lost 9 bases. In nucleotides, the CDR3 is TGTGCCAGCAGCTCGCAGAGACGGACAGGGACCACGCAGTATTTT. It is translated as CASSSQRRTGTTQYF.

The chain uses TRBV3-1 and TRBJ2-2; TRBD2 matches at 8 bases. This CDR3 has 16 residues. The V and J ends lost 2 bases and 2 bases, in that order; junction bases with no gene match: 4. Per germline, CDR1 LGHDT and CDR2 YNNKEL (reference sequence). Here the CDR3 DNA reads TGTGCCAGCAGCCAACGACTAGCGAGTAACACCGGGGAGCTGTTTTTT. Its translation is CASSQRLASNTGELFF.

At least ten counts were recorded for this clonotype. V usage is TRBV18 and J usage is TRBJ1-4; D uncertain. CDR3 size: 15 residues. Per the germline V gene, CDR1 is KGHSH and CDR2 is LQKENI. Trimming took off 1 base at V and 1 base at J, with 7 bases between the two ends. CDR3 in amino acids: CASSPRAETNEKLFF. The CDR3 DNA sequence: TGTGCCAGCTCACCACGGGCAGAAACTAATGAAAAACTGTTTTTT.

In its sample, this clonotype was seen a few times. A clone one base away is much larger, so this may be a read error. The chain links TRBV9 to TRBJ2-1, with D hard to call. Per germline, CDR1 SGDLS and CDR2 YYNGEE. The CDR3 has 14 residues. CDR3 nucleotides: TGTGCCAGCAGCGTAGAGCTCAGAACTCACGAGCAGTCCTTC. The encoded protein is CASSVELRTHEQSF.

About this clonotype itself: The junction differs from germline at one of its ends, possibly a read error. The CDR3 spells CASSLPREVYNEQLF. In nucleotides, the CDR3 is TGTGCCAGCAGCTTACCCCGGGAGGTCTACAATGAGCAGCTCTTC. The V gene is TRBV7-9, the J gene TRBJ2-1; 7 positions match TRBD2. The CDR3 runs to 15 residues. Germline CDR1 SEHNR, CDR2 FQNEAQ (reference sequence). The full variable domain, its missing parts supplied by reference TRBV7-9 and TRBJ2-1, is DTGVSQNPRHKITKRGQNVTFRCDPISEHNRLYWYRQTLGQGPEFLTYFQNEAQLEKSRLLSDRFSAERPKGSFSTLEIQRTEQGDSAMYLCASSLPREVYNEQLFGPGTRLTVL.

This clonotype was seen many times. J is TRBJ1-5 and V is TRBV20-1; D not certain. This CDR3 has 15 amino acids. V was cut by 0 bases and J by 5 bases, with 14 bases left in between. Per germline, CDR1 DFQATT and CDR2 SNEGSKA (reference sequence). The CDR3 DNA reads as TGCAGTGCTAGAGATCCAGTTAACCCTCATCAGCCCCAGCATTTT. Its translation: CSARDPVNPHQPQHF.

At least ten counts were recorded for this clonotype. The chain employs TRBV7-2 and TRBJ1-5; D ambiguous. The CDR3 is 13 residues long. Germline values: CDR1 SGHTA, CDR2 FQGNSA. Trimming removed 2 bases at V and 5 bases at J, with 7 bases between. CDR3 sequence reads: CASSLQAHQPQHF. The CDR3 bases are TGTGCCAGCAGCTTACAGGCCCATCAGCCCCAGCATTTT.

This sequence joins TRBV7-9 and TRBJ2-3; either TRBD1 or TRBD2 may supply D (7 bases each). Germline V gene lookup returns CDR1 SEHNR and CDR2 FQNEAQ (reference sequence). This CDR3 is built from 16 residues. Trimming removed 5 bases from V and 6 bases from J, with 21 bases in between. For the CDR3, the DNA is TGTGCCAGCAGCGAGGGGGCAGCGGGGTCGGGCGATACGCAGTATTTT. Translated, it gives CASSEGAAGSGDTQYF.

This clonotype was seen at least ten times. The chain uses TRBV5-8 and TRBJ2-2; TRBD1 might be the D (6 bases). The ends were cut back, 6 bases at V and 5 bases at J, with 14 bases in the middle. Germline V gives CDR1 SGHTS, CDR2 YDEGEE. The CDR3 extends over 14 amino acids. Written as DNA, the CDR3 is TGTGCCAGCAACTCTCATGGACAGACCGGGGAGCTGTTTTTT. Its translation: CASNSHGQTGELFF. Full variable domain (remainder filled in from reference TRBV5-8 and TRBJ2-2): EAGVTQSPTHLIKTRGQQATLRCSPISGHTSVYWYQQALGLGLQFLLWYDEGEERNRGNFPPRFSGRQFPNYSSELNVNALELEDSALYLCASNSHGQTGELFFGEGSRLTVL.

This clonotype was seen ten or more times. The rearrangement joins TRBV27 to TRBJ1-6; weak D call: TRBD1 (5 bases). Trimming cost V 3 bases and J 9 bases, with 12 bases left between them. CDR3 length: 14 residues. Germline loops: CDR1 MNHEY, CDR2 SMNVEV (reference sequence). CDR3 sequence: CASSLSRATSPLHF. The CDR3 bases are TGTGCCAGCAGTTTGTCCAGGGCTACTTCACCCCTCCACTTT.

This clonotype occurred many times. The rearrangement uses TRBV3-1 and TRBJ2-2, with D unclear. This CDR3 comprises 14 residues. CDR1 is LGHDT, CDR2 YNNKEL, per germline (reference sequence). Between the trimmed V and J ends, which lost 1 base and 7 bases, there was a span of 10 bases. CDR3 region: CASSQVLQYGELFF. For the CDR3, the DNA is TGTGCCAGCAGCCAAGTGCTCCAGTACGGGGAGCTGTTTTTT. Complete variable domain (other parts from reference TRBV3-1 and TRBJ2-2): DTAVSQTPKYLVTQMGNDKSIKCEQNLGHDTMYWYKQDSKKFLKIMFSYNNKELIINETVPNRFSPKSPDKAHLNLHINSLELGDSAVYFCASSQVLQYGELFFGEGSRLTVL.

The DNA for the CDR3 is TGTGCCAGCAGACAAGGACAGGGATTTGGCTACACCTTC. Its protein product is CASRQGQGFGYTF. The chain combines TRBV25-1 with TRBJ1-2, with TRBD1 matching 8 bases. The V and J ends lost 6 bases and 7 bases, in that order; junction bases with no gene match: 7. This CDR3 has 13 residues. Germline CDR1 and CDR2: MGHDK and SYGVNS.

A note on this clonotype: No DNA is shown, since the ends of the CDR3 on it are uncertain; the CDR3 is the one TCRdb lists. This chain connects TRBV10-3 to TRBJ2-1; the table gives TRBD1 as D, unverified against the DNA. Including both end residues, the CDR3 is 20 amino acids long. Germline loops: CDR1 ENHRY, CDR2 SYGVKD. CDR3 sequence reads: CAFLGGFYLCAWTSLYEQFF.